This T cell receptor (beta chain) was captured in a study of CD8+ T cells in alopecia areata. Study-level background: In an open-label trial, patients got 5 to 10 mg tofacitinib twice daily. Affected scalp percentage determined the severity score of treated patients. Notes on the study in general: A large proportion of expanded lesional clones were detected persisting in scalp and blood during tofacitinib.

A remark on this clone: Its antigen is unknown.

This CDR3 comprises 13 residues. Germline loops: CDR1 SGHDT, CDR2 YYEEEE. The V and J ends lost 3 bases and 3 bases, in that order; junction bases with no gene match: 3. Treatment defined: oral pan-JAK inhibitor, 5-10 mg twice daily. Both CD4+ and CD8+ T cells were separated by sorting PBMCs. Reverse transcribed after extraction, RNA yielded cDNA as the sequencing template. Clones were sequenced by immunoSEQ multiplex PCR, and TCRdb holds only the in-frame ones, with some missing. Seen here are fewer than 250,000 clones, 55% to 70% observed once, and the top ten hold more than 3.5%. V usage is TRBV5-6 and J usage is TRBJ2-7, with 7 bases fitting TRBD1. The source material was CD4+ T cells sorted from blood, sampled at week 4, from a patient treated with tofacitinib. This receptor was taken from a human donor with alopecia areata. CDR3 DNA sequence: TGTGCCAGCAGCTCAGGGGGAGACTACGAGCAGTACTTC. This gives the protein CASSSGGDYEQYF.